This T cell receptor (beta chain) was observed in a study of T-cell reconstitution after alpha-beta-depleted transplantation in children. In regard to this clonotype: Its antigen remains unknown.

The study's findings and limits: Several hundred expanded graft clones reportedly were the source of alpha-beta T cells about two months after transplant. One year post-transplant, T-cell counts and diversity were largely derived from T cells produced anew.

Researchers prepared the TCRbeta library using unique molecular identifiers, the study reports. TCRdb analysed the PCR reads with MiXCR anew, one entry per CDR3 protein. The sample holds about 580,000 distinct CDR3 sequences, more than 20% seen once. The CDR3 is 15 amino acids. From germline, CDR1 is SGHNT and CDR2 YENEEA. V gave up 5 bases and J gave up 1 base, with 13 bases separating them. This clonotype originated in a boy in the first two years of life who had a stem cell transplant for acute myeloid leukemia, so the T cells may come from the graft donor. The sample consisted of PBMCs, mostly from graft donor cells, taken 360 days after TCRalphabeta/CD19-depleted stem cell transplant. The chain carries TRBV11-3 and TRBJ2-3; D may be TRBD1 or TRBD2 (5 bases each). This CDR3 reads CASSRRDGGTDTQYF. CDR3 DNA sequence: TGTGCCAGCAGCCGCCGGGACGGTGGCACAGATACGCAGTATTTT.